This T cell receptor beta chain was sequenced in a study of cytomegalovirus exposure and HLA in healthy donors. Study results and limitations: TCR sequences were mostly rare, though some public TCRs occurred in many donors. Later work associated more than 15,000 TCR beta sequences with HLA alleles at 0.05 false discovery rate. Later analysis associated a missense DCLRE1C variant with TCR beta V- and J-gene trimming.

Primers for the PCR totalled 60 Vbeta and 13 Jbeta. Per the study methods: A later analysis counted some 87 million unique TCR beta chains, 9.5 million to 13 million shared. Clones were read by immunoSEQ multiplex PCR, and TCRdb kept only the in-frame ones, dropping some. The V and J calls and the clone size are those of that table, but D and trimming were determined from the DNA. Of approximately 100,000 clones listed, 10% were seen once; the top ten hold under 6%. The J segment lost 2 bases and the V segment lost 1 base, leaving 4 bases of the junction unmatched. Germline assignment: CDR1 LNHNV and CDR2 YYDKDF (reference sequence). The CDR3 is made up of 15 amino acids. About this clone itself: The antigen remains unidentified.

The chain employs TRBV15 and TRBJ2-7; 8 bases agree with TRBD2. This TCR derives from a man aged 35 to 55 in good health and CMV-seropositive. Sequencing was performed on PBMCs. CDR3 in amino acids: CATSRGIAGTYEQYF. CDR3 DNA sequence: TGTGCCACCAGCAGAGGAATAGCGGGGACCTACGAGCAGTACTTC.